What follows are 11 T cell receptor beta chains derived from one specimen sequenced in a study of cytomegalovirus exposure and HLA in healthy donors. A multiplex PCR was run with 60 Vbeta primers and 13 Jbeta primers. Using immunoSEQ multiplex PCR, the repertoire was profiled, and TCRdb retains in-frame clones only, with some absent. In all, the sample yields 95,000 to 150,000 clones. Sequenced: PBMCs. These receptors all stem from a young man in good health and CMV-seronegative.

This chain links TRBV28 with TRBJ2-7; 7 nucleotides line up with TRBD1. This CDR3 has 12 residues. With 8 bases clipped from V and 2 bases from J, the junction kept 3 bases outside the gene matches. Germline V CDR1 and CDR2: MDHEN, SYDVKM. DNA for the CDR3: TGTGCCAGCCGACAGGGCACCTACGAGCAGTACTTC. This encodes CASRQGTYEQYF.

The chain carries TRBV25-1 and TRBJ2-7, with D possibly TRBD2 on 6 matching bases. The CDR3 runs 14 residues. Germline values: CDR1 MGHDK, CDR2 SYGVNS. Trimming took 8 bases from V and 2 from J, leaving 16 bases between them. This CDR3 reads CASAGTQNAYEQYF. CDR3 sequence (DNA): TGTGCCAGCGCCGGGACTCAAAACGCCTACGAGCAGTACTTC.

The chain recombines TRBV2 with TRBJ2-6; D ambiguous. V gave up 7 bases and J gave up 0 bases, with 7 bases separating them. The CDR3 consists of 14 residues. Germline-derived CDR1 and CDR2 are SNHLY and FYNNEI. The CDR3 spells CASIRYSGANVLTF. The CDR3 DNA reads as TGTGCCAGCATCAGATACTCTGGGGCCAACGTCCTGACTTTC.

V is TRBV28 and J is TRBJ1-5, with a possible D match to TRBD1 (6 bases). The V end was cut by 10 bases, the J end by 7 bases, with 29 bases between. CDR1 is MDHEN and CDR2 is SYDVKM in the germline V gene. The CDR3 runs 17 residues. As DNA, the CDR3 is TGTGCCACCCGACTAAGGGGGATCCCAAAATCGATGCAGCCCCAGCATTTT. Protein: CATRLRGIPKSMQPQHF.

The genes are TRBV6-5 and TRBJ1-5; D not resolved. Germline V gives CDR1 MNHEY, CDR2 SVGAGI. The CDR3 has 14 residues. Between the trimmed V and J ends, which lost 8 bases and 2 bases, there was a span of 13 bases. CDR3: CASGLLGGNQPQHF. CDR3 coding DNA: TGTGCCAGCGGCCTCCTGGGAGGCAATCAGCCCCAGCATTTT.

This CDR3 is CASRRTGTHEQYF. CDR3 sequence (DNA): TGTGCCAGCAGGAGAACAGGGACCCACGAGCAGTACTTC. The chain links TRBV25-1 to TRBJ2-7; possibly TRBD1 for D (6 bases). CDR1 is MGHDK, CDR2 SYGVNS, per germline. The CDR3 extends over 13 amino acids. The V gene lost 6 bases and the J gene lost 5 bases, with 14 bases spanning the gap.

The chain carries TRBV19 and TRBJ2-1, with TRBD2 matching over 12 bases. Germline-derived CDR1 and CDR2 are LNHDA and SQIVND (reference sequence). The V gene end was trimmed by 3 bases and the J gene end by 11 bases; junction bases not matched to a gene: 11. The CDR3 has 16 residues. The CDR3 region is CASSILAGGLVGKQFF. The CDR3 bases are TGTGCCAGTAGTATTCTAGCGGGAGGGCTTGTAGGGAAGCAGTTCTTC.

The CDR3 DNA sequence: TGTGCCAGCAGCCACCTCACGCAGGGCAGGGGGAACACTGAAGCTTTCTTT. As protein: CASSHLTQGRGNTEAFF. The genes are TRBV28 and TRBJ1-1; the D gene is possibly TRBD1 (6 bases). V was clipped by 6 bases and J by 1 base, with 21 bases between them. Germline V gives CDR1 MDHEN, CDR2 SYDVKM. CDR3 length equals 17 residues.

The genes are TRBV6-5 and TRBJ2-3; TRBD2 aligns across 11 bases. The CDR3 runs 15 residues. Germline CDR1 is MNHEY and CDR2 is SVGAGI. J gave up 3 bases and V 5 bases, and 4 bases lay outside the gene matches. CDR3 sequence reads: CASSMGLAETDTQYF. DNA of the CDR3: TGTGCCAGCAGTATGGGACTAGCGGAAACAGATACGCAGTATTTT.

Here the CDR3 DNA reads TGTGCCAGCAGCAAGAAACGCGTTCCGGGACTAGCCACAGATACGCAGTATTTT. It translates to CASSKKRVPGLATDTQYF. J is TRBJ2-3 and V is TRBV2; TRBD2 agrees at 9 bases. The CDR3 contains 18 residues. The germline CDR1 and CDR2 sequences are SNHLY and FYNNEI. Trimming at V came to 6 bases and at J to 2 bases, leaving 15 bases not matched to a gene. Variable domain in full (rest from reference TRBV2 and TRBJ2-3): EPEVTQTPSHQVTQMGQEVILRCVPISNHLYFYWYRQILGQKVEFLVSFYNNEISEKSEIFDDQFSVERPDGSNFTLKIRSTKLEDSAMYFCASSKKRVPGLATDTQYFGPGTRLTVL.

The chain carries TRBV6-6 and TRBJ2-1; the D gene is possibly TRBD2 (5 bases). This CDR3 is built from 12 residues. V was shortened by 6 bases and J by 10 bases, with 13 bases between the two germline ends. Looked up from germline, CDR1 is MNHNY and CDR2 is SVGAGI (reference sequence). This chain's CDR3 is CASSSAAGEQFF. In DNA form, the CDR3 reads TGTGCCAGCAGCTCCGCCGCGGGCGAGCAGTTCTTC.